The 6 T cell receptor beta chains listed next were all sequenced from one sample in a study of blood T cell repertoires in COVID-19. This table comes from immunoSEQ multiplex PCR, and its TCRdb copy is limited to in-frame clones, with some not included. Among fewer than 45,000 clones listed, 80% to 90% were seen once. The sample comprised peripheral blood. These receptors were collected from a woman in her thirties or forties with acute or convalescent COVID-19.

CDR3 DNA: TGCGCCAGCAGCTTGATGGGACAGGGCTACGAGCAGTACTTC. This gives the protein CASSLMGQGYEQYF. V is TRBV5-1 and J is TRBJ2-7, with 9 nucleotides matching TRBD1. After removal of 1 base from V and 3 bases from J, the junction contained 2 bases not matched to a gene. The V gene's germline CDR1 is SGHRS and CDR2 YFSETQ. The CDR3 runs to 14 residues.

This sequence joins TRBV7-9 and TRBJ1-6; perhaps TRBD1 as D (6 bases). There are 14 residues in the CDR3. Trimming removed 1 base at V and 7 bases at J, with 8 bases between. In germline, CDR1 is SEHNR, CDR2 FQNEAQ (reference sequence). The CDR3 here is CASSLGDTNSPLHF. The CDR3 DNA reads as TGTGCCAGCAGCTTAGGGGACACAAATTCACCCCTCCACTTT.

V gene TRBV4-3 combines with J gene TRBJ2-7; weak D call: TRBD1 (6 bases). Trimming took 0 bases from V and 7 from J, leaving 25 bases between them. There are 18 residues in the CDR3. Germline CDR1 LGHNA, CDR2 YSLEER. CDR3 loop: CASSQEEMDNAGVGEQYF. CDR3 nucleotide sequence: TGCGCCAGCAGCCAAGAGGAGATGGATAATGCAGGGGTTGGGGAGCAGTACTTC.

The CDR3 DNA reads as TGTGCCAGCAGTCTACTAGCGGGGAGGGCAGATACGCAGTATTTT. This translates into CASSLLAGRADTQYF. This chain joins TRBV28 and TRBJ2-3, with 10 bases fitting TRBD2. Germline trimming cut 5 bases from V and 4 bases from J; bases unmatched to any gene: 6. This CDR3 has 15 residues. Germline CDR1 reads MDHEN; CDR2 reads SYDVKM.

The count of this clone is one. The gene calls are TRBV9 and TRBJ2-3; 8 nucleotides line up with TRBD2. This CDR3 is built from 15 residues. Germline V gene data show CDR1 as SGDLS and CDR2 as YYNGEE. Trimming at V came to 0 bases and at J to 4 bases, leaving 4 bases not matched to a gene. The CDR3 spells CASSVGLAGSDTQYF. The CDR3 nucleotides read TGTGCCAGCAGCGTAGGATTAGCGGGGTCAGATACGCAGTATTTT.

V and J are TRBV7-9 and TRBJ2-1; no reliable D call. The length of the CDR3 is 11 residues. CDR1 is SEHNR, CDR2 FQNEAQ, per germline (reference sequence). V lost 5 bases and J lost 15, with 14 bases in between. The CDR3 spells CASSPSTETFF. As DNA, the CDR3 is TGTGCCAGCAGCCCCTCCACTGAAACGTTCTTC.